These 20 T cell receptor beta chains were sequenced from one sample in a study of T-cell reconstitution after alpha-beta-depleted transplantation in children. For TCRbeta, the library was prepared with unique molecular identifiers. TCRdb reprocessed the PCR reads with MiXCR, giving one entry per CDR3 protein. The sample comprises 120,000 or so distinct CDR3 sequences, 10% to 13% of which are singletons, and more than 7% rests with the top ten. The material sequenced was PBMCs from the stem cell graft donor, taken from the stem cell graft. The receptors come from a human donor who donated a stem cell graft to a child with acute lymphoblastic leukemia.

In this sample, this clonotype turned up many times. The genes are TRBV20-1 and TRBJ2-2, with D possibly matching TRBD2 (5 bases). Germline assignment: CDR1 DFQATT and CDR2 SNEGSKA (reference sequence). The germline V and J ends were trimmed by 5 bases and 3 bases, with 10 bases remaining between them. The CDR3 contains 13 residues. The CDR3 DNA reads TGCAGTGCTCGACGGACTGACACCGGGGAGCTGTTTTTT. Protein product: CSARRTDTGELFF.

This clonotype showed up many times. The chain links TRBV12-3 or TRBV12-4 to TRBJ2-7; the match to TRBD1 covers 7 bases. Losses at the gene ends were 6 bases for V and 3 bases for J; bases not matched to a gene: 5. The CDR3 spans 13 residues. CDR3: CASRLGQLYEQYF. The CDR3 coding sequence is TGTGCCAGCAGGTTGGGACAGCTCTACGAGCAGTACTTC.

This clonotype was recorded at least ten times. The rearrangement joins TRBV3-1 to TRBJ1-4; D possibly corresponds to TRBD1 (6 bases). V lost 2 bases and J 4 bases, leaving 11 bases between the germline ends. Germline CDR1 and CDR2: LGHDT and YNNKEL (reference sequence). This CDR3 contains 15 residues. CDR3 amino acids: CASSQNGGLNEKLFF. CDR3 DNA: TGTGCCAGCAGCCAAAACGGGGGCCTTAATGAAAAACTGTTTTTT.

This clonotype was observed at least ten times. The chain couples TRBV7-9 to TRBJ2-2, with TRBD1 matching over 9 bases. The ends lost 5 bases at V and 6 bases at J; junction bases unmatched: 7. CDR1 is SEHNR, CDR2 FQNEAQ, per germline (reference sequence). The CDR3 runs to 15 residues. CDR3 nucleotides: TGTGCCAGCAGCCAGGACAGGGGAAGGGCCGGGGAGCTGTTTTTT. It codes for CASSQDRGRAGELFF.

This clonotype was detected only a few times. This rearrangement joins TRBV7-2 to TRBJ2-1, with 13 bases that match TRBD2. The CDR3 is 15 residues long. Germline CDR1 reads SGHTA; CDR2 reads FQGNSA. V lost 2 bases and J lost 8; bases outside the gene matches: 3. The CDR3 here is CASSLTSGGGDEQFF. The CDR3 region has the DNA TGTGCCAGCAGCTTAACTAGCGGGGGGGGGGATGAGCAGTTCTTC. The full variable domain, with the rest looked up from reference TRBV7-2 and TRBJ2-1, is GAGVSQSPSNKVTEKGKDVELRCDPISGHTALYWYRQSLGQGLEFLIYFQGNSAPDKSGLPSDRFSAERTGGSVSTLTIQRTQQEDSAVYLCASSLTSGGGDEQFFGPGTRLTVL.

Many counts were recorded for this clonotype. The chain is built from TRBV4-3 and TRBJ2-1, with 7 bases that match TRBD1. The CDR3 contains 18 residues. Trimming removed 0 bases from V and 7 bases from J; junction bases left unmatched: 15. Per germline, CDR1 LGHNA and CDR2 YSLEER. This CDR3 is CASSQEGESTGHVNEQFF. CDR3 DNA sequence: TGCGCCAGCAGCCAAGAAGGTGAATCGACAGGGCACGTTAATGAGCAGTTCTTC.

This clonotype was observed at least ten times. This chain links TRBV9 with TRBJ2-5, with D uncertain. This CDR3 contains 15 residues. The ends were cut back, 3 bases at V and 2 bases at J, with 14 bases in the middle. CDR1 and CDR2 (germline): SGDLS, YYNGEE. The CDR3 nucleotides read TGTGCCAGCAGCGAGAGAGGCCATGGACAAGAGACCCAGTACTTC. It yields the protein CASSERGHGQETQYF.

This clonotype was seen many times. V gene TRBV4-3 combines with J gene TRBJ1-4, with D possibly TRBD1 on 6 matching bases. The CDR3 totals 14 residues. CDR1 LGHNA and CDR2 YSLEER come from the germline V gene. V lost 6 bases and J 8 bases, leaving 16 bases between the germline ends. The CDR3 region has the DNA TGCGCCAGCAGGGGGGCAGGGCTTACGGAAAAACTGTTTTTT. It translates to CASRGAGLTEKLFF.

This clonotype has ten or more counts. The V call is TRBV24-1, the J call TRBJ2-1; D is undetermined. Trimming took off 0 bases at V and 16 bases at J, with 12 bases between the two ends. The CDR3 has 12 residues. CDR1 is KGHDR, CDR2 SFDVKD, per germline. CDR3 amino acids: CATSDLFEPPFF. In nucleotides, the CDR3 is TGTGCCACCAGTGATTTGTTCGAGCCCCCTTTCTTC.

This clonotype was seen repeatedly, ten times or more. CDR3: CASSSSGASYNEQFF. The CDR3 DNA is TGTGCCAGCAGTTCTAGCGGGGCCTCCTACAATGAGCAGTTCTTC. The rearrangement links TRBV12-3 or TRBV12-4 to TRBJ2-1; 9 nucleotides agree with TRBD2. Trimming took 4 bases from V and 0 from J; bases not matched to a gene: 1. The CDR3 runs to 15 residues.

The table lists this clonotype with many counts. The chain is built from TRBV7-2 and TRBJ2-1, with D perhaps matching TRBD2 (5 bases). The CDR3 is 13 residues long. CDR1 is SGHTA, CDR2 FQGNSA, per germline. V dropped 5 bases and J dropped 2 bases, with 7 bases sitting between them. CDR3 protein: CASSPSTYNEQFF. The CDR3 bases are TGTGCCAGCAGCCCTAGCACCTACAATGAGCAGTTCTTC.

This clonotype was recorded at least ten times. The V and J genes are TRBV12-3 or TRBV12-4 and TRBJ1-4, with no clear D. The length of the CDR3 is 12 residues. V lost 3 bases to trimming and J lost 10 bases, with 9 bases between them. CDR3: CASSFGVGKLFF. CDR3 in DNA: TGTGCCAGCAGTTTCGGGGTCGGAAAACTGTTTTTT.

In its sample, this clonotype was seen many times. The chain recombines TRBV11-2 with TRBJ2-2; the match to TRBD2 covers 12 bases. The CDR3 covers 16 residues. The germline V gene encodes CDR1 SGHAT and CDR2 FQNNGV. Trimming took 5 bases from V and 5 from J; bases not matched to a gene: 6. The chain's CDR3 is CASSPRGLAGTGELFF. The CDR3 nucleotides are TGTGCCAGCAGCCCTAGAGGACTAGCGGGGACCGGGGAGCTGTTTTTT.

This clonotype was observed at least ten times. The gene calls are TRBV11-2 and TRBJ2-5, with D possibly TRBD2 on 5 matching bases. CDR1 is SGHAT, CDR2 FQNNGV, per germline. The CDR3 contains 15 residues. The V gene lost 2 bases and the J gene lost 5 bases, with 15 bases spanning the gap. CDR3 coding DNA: TGTGCCAGCAGCTTACCGGGATACTCGGGGGAGACCCAGTACTTC. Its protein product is CASSLPGYSGETQYF.

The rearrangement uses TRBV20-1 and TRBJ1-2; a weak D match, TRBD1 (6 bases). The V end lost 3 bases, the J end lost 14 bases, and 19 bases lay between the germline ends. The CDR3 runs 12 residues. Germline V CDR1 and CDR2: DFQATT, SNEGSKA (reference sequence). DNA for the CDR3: TGCAGTGCTAGCGATGTGGGTACGGACAGTACCTTC. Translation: CSASDVGTDSTF.

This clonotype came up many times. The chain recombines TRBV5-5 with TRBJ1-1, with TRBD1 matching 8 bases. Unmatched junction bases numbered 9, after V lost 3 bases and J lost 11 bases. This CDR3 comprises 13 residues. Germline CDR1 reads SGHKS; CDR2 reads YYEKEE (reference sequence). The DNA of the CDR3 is TGTGCCAGCAGCTCGAGCAGGGGGCGTGAGGCTTTCTTT. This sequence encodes CASSSSRGREAFF.

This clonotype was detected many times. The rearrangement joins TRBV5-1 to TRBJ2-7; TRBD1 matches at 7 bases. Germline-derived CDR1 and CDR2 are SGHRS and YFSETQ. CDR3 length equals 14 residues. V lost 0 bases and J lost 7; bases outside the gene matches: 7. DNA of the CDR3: TGCGCCAGCAGCTTGGAACAGGGGCGTGGGGAGCAGTACTTC. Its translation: CASSLEQGRGEQYF. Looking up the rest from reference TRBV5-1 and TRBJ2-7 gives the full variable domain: KAGVTQTPRYLIKTRGQQVTLSCSPISGHRSVSWYQQTPGQGLQFLFEYFSETQRNKGNFPGRFSGRQFSNSRSEMNVSTLELGDSALYLCASSLEQGRGEQYFGPGTRLTVT.

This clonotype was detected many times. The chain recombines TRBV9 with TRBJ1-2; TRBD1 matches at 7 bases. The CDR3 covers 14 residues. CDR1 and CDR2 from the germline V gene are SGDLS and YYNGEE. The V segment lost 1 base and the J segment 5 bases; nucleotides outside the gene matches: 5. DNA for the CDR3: TGTGCCAGCAGCGTATCCGGGACAGAGTATGGCTACACCTTC. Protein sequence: CASSVSGTEYGYTF.

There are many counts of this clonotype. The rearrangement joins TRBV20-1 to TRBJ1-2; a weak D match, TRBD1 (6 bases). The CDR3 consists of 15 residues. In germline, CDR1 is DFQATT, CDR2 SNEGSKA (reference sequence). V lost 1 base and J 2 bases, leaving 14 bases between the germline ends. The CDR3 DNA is TGCAGTGCTAGAGCACAGGGCGTTACAAACTATGGCTACACCTTC. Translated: CSARAQGVTNYGYTF.

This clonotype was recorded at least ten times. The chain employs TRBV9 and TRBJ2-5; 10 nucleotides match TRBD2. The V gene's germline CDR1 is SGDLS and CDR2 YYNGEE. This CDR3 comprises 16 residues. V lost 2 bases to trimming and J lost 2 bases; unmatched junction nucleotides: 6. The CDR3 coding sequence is TGTGCCAGCAGCGTTTCGACTAGCGGGTTACAAGAGACCCAGTACTTC. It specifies CASSVSTSGLQETQYF.